The table lists the clone carrying this T cell receptor beta chain with a count of one. These data come from a study of blood T cell repertoires in COVID-19. On the study more broadly: Material from acute and convalescent COVID-19 was sourced from the United States, Italy and Spain. Sources were T cells, B-cell-depleted T cells, or PBMCs; the material itself was cDNA or gDNA.

CDR3 size: 16 residues. Per the study methods: Estimation of nucleated cell counts relied on the amplification of reference gene primers. Method: immunoSEQ multiplex PCR; TCRdb's copy keeps in-frame clones and lacks some. The V and J calls and clone size come from that table; D and trimming were worked out from the DNA. The sample contains over 10,000 clones, about nine tenths of which appear only once. This chain links TRBV21-1 with TRBJ2-2; the tabulated D call, TRBD2, remains unverified against the DNA. TRBV21-1 represents a pseudogene. Sequences were obtained from peripheral blood. The sequence was collected from a human donor in a cohort sampled during active COVID-19. CDR3 nucleotide sequence: TGTGCCAGCAGCAAAGGGTGGGGGGACCGGACCGGGGAGCTGTTTTTT. It yields the protein CASSKGWGDRTGELFF.